A single T cell receptor beta chain is shown here with its context. The antigen this receptor binds is unknown. No base qualities exist here, and no much larger clone lies one base off it. Using the deep immunoSEQ assay, multiplex PCR amplified TCR CDR3 regions from genomic DNA. For each cell subset, the extracted genomic DNA was distributed evenly across all wells of several immunoSEQ 96-well plates, and each plate served as one replicate. Each replicate PCR for sorted subsets received about 210 ng genomic DNA, equal to about 30,000 T cell genomes. Purified libraries were measured with a Qubit 3.0 fluorometer, size-checked on a Bioanalyzer 2100, and measured again with the KAPA Library Quantification kit. Each immunoSEQ 96-well plate was sequenced on its own single-read 150-cycle Illumina NextSeq 550 flow cell. The paper's processing steps were these. Because only junctional sequences without quality scores were contained in the immunoSEQ output, filtering matching that applied to full-length reads could not be performed. To assign V/J genes and CDR3, sequences were annotated using PyIR, a Python wrapper for IgBLAST v1.9, with IMGT germline references. Reads with weak V/J assignments (E-value above 1e-6), missing CDR3, stop codons, out-of-frame junctions, or ambiguous translated residues were removed. V3J clonotypes were defined as sequences sharing the same inferred V gene, J gene, and CDR3 amino acid sequence. The percentage overlap between two repertoires was calculated by dividing the number of shared unique clonotypes by the size of the smaller repertoire. Repertoire richness was assessed with RTK rarefaction, the Chao1 estimator, and Recon v2.1 estimates of unobserved clonotypes. For all TCRbeta clonotypes obtained by the gDNA method from a few donors, generation probabilities were computed with OLGA. TCRdb's version of the immuneACCESS table is confined to in-frame rearrangements and falls short of the full clone set. An unresolved V gene accounts for under half of the shortfall where checked; the remainder is of unknown origin. Clone size and the V and J calls come from that table; the DNA yielded D and trimming. For this sample there are approximately 1,000,000 clones; around 78% appear just once. The top ten clonotypes cover under 0.6% of the sample.

Donors were healthy HIV-negative adults with no recently reported acute infections or vaccinations. All donors were Caucasian adults living in Nashville, Tennessee, USA. Magnetic negative selection was used to enrich CD4+ T cells, after which naive cells were positively selected on CD45RA and the negative fraction became the memory subset. Blood was collected by leukapheresis, and PBMCs were isolated by Ficoll-Histopaque density gradient centrifugation and then cryopreserved in liquid nitrogen vapor phase. Analytical flow cytometry was used to check the purity and quantity of each magnetically sorted T cell population. From each sorted fraction, genomic DNA was isolated and quantified by UV absorbance on a Nanodrop 2000c. The CDR3 runs 15 amino acids, cysteine and phenylalanine included. The kept DNA is CDR3 alone, 45 bases in frame from the first base. The junction shows trimming of 6 bases on V and 5 bases on J, and the gene matches do not reach 10 bases of it. Reading the germline V gene gives CDR1 MDHEN and CDR2 SYDVKM.

This sample stems from a study of shared clonotypes between healthy human individuals (TCRdb year 2020). The study in broad terms: The cohort comprised two women and a few men aged 18 to 49 years. Per donor, three plates each were used for CD4 naive and CD4 memory, two for CD8 naive, and one for CD8 memory. Different laboratories and diverse techniques were used to prepare libraries and sequence TCR repertoires, to increase sequencing depth and limit assay-specific biases. Per donor, leukapheresis produced somewhere between about 0.85 and 9.5 billion PBMCs. The study deeply sequenced blood TCR repertoires of several healthy adults to estimate repertoire size and the extent of clonotype sharing between individuals.

Overall results and qualifications from the work: Sampling was limited to blood, and TCR repertoires in tissue likely differ from TCR repertoires in blood. Based on pairwise subsampling, the degree of clonotype sharing among donors was expected to be affected by sequencing depth. Sharing across several donors was observed for roughly 5% of naive CD4, 3% to 3.5% of naive CD8, roughly 2.3% of memory CD4, and about 0.4% of memory CD8 clonotypes. Rarefaction of sorted-subset datasets indicated incomplete sequencing despite the large sequencing depth. Higher generation probabilities were observed for clonotypes shared by all four sorted-subset donors than for non-shared clonotypes. The small number of donors limited the genetic and exposure-history diversity represented. Larger estimated clonotype richness was generally found for naive subsets than for memory subsets.

The chain uses TRBV28 and TRBJ2-7, with 10 bases aligning to TRBD2. The origin of this receptor is a man younger than 30 in good health. Some clones in this sample may be carry-over from other donors' samples. Input material: memory CD4+ T cells from PBMCs. This specimen's cell subset or site label, per the study, means: CD45RA-negative fraction. The nucleotides read TGTGCCAGCAGCTCCCCTAGCGGGAGAGGGCACGAGCAGTACTTC. This yields the protein CASSSPSGRGHEQYF.